The 13 T cell receptor beta chains below all came from one sample that was sequenced in a study of blood T cells in healthy people across ages. A second PCR of about 7 to 12 cycles used a sample-barcoded 5' primer and a J-beta primer mix. One entry per CDR3 protein results from TCRdb running MiXCR on the 5' RACE reads. The sample has around 990,000 distinct CDR3 sequences; almost 25% are singletons. The same data also went into a second study, on T cells of mothers and their children.

Sequenced: blood. All receptors come from a girl aged 2 to 10 in good health.

The V and J genes are TRBV28 and TRBJ2-5; 8 bases align to TRBD2. The germline gives CDR1 MDHEN, CDR2 SYDVKM. V lost 5 bases, J lost 4 bases, and 6 bases stayed unmatched. The CDR3 consists of 14 residues. The CDR3 DNA reads as TGTGCCAGCAGTCCCGGGACTAGAGTAGAGACCCAGTACTTC. It encodes CASSPGTRVETQYF.

This clonotype was seen only a few times. The chain employs TRBV24-1 and TRBJ2-1; D is perhaps TRBD1 (5 bases). Germline CDR1 reads KGHDR; CDR2 reads SFDVKD. This CDR3 comprises 12 residues. V lost 7 bases, J lost 13 bases, and 16 bases lay in between. The CDR3 nucleotides are TGTGCCACCAGCCAACAGGACATAGACCAGTTCTTC. Protein: CATSQQDIDQFF.

This chain joins TRBV24-1 and TRBJ2-5; perhaps TRBD1 as D (5 bases). The end of the DNA fits TRBJ2-7 better, so the J call may be wrong. Germline V gene sequence: CDR1 KGHDR, CDR2 SFDVKD. This CDR3 region has 13 residues. The CDR3 protein is CATSEPGTYEQYF. CDR3 bases: TGTGCCACCAGTGAACCAGGGACCTACGAGCAGTACTTC.

This clonotype was counted only a few times. This sequence joins TRBV5-6 and TRBJ2-1; tentatively, D is TRBD1 (6 bases). Trimming took 10 bases from V and 5 from J, leaving 22 bases between them. CDR3 length equals 15 residues. Per germline, CDR1 SGHDT and CDR2 YYEEEE. The DNA of the CDR3 is TGTGCCGCGGGCGGTGCAGGGGTGATCAACAATGAGCAGTTCTTC. Amino acid sequence: CAAGGAGVINNEQFF. Together with reference TRBV5-6 and TRBJ2-1, the CDR3 gives the full variable domain: DAGVTQSPTHLIKTRGQQVTLRCSPKSGHDTVSWYQQALGQGPQFIFQYYEEEERQRGNFPDRFSGHQFPNYSSELNVNALLLGDSALYLCAAGGAGVINNEQFFGPGTRLTVL.

In the case of this clonotype: Sequence at one end of the junction differs from germline and may be a read error. V and J are TRBV7-2 and TRBJ2-5; 9 nucleotides line up with TRBD2. The CDR3 is made up of 18 amino acids. The germline V gene encodes CDR1 SGHTA and CDR2 FQGNSA. The CDR3 region is CASSLRALAGRYQETQHF. As DNA, the CDR3 is TGTGCCAGCAGCTTAAGAGCTCTAGCGGGAAGATACCAAGAGACCCAGCACTTC.

The chain combines TRBV20-1 with TRBJ2-1; 8 bases match TRBD2. Germline-derived CDR1 and CDR2 are DFQATT and SNEGSKA (reference sequence). The CDR3 length is 14 residues. With V trimmed by 3 bases and J by 2 bases, 3 bases remained unmatched. Written as DNA, the CDR3 is TGCAGTGCTAGCGGGGGGGCCACCTACAATGAGCAGTTCTTC. Protein sequence: CSASGGATYNEQFF.

This chain links TRBV3-1 with TRBJ1-1, with D tentatively TRBD1 (6 bases). This CDR3 has 14 residues. CDR1 LGHDT and CDR2 YNNKEL come from the germline V gene (reference sequence). The V end lost 4 bases, the J end lost 2 bases, and 11 bases lay between the germline ends. CDR3 DNA sequence: TGTGCCAGCAGCCGCCAGGACAGAAACACTGAAGCTTTCTTT. Encoded protein: CASSRQDRNTEAFF.

With respect to this clonotype: At one of its ends the junction is not consistent with the germline gene, which may arise from a read error. The chain employs TRBV6-5 and TRBJ1-1; no definite D call. Germline V gene sequence: CDR1 MNHEY, CDR2 SVGAGI. This CDR3 has 13 residues. The CDR3 bases are TGTGCCAGCAGGGACCCTCAAGCCGTTGAACCTTTCTTT. Translated: CASRDPQAVEPFF.

The V call is TRBV9, the J call TRBJ1-1; D not certain. Germline V gene lookup returns CDR1 SGDLS and CDR2 YYNGEE. The CDR3 totals 15 residues. The ends were cut back, 2 bases at V and 5 bases at J, with 16 bases in the middle. This CDR3 reads CASSVRTDAGTEAFF. In DNA, the CDR3 is TGTGCCAGCAGCGTGAGGACTGACGCGGGAACTGAAGCTTTCTTT.

The chain couples TRBV5-1 to TRBJ2-5, with TRBD1 identical over 10 bases. The J call is uncertain, as TRBJ2-1 better fits the DNA end. The germline V gene encodes CDR1 SGHRS and CDR2 YFSETQ. The CDR3 extends over 15 amino acids. CDR3 nucleotide sequence: TGCGCCAGCAGCCCCGGACAGGGGGTTGACAATGAGCAGTTCTTC. Translation gives CASSPGQGVDNEQFF.

The table lists this clonotype with a few counts. The genes are TRBV10-3 and TRBJ1-2, with 8 nucleotides matching TRBD1. V shed 3 bases, J shed 4 bases, and the junction held 16 bases outside the gene matches. The CDR3 runs 18 residues. Germline V gene sequence: CDR1 ENHRY, CDR2 SYGVKD. The CDR3 is CAISDSPDREGASYGYTF. CDR3 bases: TGTGCCATCAGTGATTCCCCGGACAGGGAGGGGGCTTCCTATGGCTACACCTTC.

This clonotype was counted only a few times. Sequence at one end of the junction differs from germline and may be a read error. The rearrangement uses TRBV5-4 and TRBJ2-1; D ambiguous. CDR1 is SGHNT and CDR2 is YYREEE in the germline V gene (reference sequence). This CDR3 has 12 amino acids. CDR3: CTSSLARNEQFF. CDR3 DNA: TGTACCAGCAGCTTGGCCAGAAATGAGCAGTTCTTC.

A few counts support this clonotype. V gene TRBV27 combines with J gene TRBJ2-2, with TRBD2 as a possible D gene (6 bases). The CDR3 has 14 amino acids. Trimming removed 3 bases at V and 6 bases at J, with 11 bases between. The germline CDR1 and CDR2 sequences are MNHEY and SMNVEV (reference sequence). CDR3 nucleotides: TGTGCCAGCAGTTTTGGAGGGATCGCCGGGGAGCTGTTTTTT. Translation: CASSFGGIAGELFF.